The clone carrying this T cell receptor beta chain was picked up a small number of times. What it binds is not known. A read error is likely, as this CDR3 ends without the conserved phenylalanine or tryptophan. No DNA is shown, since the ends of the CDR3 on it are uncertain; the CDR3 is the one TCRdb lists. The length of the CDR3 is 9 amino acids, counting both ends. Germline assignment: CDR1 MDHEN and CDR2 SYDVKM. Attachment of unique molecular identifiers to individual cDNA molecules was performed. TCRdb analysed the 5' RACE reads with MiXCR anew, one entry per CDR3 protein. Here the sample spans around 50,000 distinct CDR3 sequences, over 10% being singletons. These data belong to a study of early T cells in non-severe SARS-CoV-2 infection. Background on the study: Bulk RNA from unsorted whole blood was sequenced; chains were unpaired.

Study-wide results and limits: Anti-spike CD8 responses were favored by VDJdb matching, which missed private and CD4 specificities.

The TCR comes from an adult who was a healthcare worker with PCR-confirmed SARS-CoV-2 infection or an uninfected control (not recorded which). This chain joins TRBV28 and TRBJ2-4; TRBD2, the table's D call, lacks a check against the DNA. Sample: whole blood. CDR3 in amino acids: CASSPPLEM.